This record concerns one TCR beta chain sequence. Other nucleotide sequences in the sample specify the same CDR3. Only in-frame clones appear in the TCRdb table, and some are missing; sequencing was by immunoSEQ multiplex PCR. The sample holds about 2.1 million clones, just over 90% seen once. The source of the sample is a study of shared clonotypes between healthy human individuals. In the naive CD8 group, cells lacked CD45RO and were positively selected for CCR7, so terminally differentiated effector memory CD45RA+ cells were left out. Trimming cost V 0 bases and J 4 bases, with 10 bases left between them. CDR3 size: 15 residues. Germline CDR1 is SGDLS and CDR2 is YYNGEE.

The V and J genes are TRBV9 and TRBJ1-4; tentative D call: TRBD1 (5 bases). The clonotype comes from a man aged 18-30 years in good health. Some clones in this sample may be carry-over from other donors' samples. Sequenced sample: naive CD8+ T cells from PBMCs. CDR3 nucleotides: TGTGCCAGCAGCGTAGCAGGGCGTCTTAATGAAAAACTGTTTTTT. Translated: CASSVAGRLNEKLFF.